The source of this T cell receptor (beta chain) is a study of blood T cells in healthy people across ages. This clonotype was detected a few times. Antigen: not known. Study-wide findings and caveats: As naive T cell percentage varied, TCR beta diversity correlated strongly with it. Long-lived donors had more naive CD4+ cells and higher diversity than aged donors. Age showed a roughly linear inverse relationship with TCR beta diversity per million T cells.

A second PCR of 7 to 11 cycles used a sample-barcoded 5' primer and a J-beta primer mix. TCRdb independently ran MiXCR on the 5' RACE reads; one entry per CDR3 protein. The top ten hold 51% of the sample, which has over 300,000 distinct CDR3 sequences, roughly half seen once. Trimming stripped 2 bases from V and 0 bases from J, with 11 bases between. The length of the CDR3 is 16 residues. From germline, CDR1 is SEHNR and CDR2 FQNEAQ (reference sequence). Sequenced: blood. This chain links TRBV7-9 with TRBJ2-1; D is possibly TRBD2 (6 bases). This TCR was sampled from a man aged 60 to 75 in good health. The chain's CDR3 is CASSLSGGVSYNEQFF. CDR3 nucleotides: TGTGCCAGCAGCTTAAGTGGCGGGGTCTCCTACAATGAGCAGTTCTTC. Full variable domain (rest looked up from reference TRBV7-9 and TRBJ2-1): DTGVSQNPRHKITKRGQNVTFRCDPISEHNRLYWYRQTLGQGPEFLTYFQNEAQLEKSRLLSDRFSAERPKGSFSTLEIQRTEQGDSAMYLCASSLSGGVSYNEQFFGPGTRLTVL.